This T cell receptor beta chain was observed in a study of CD8+CD57+ T cells in acquired aplastic anemia. Regarding the study as a whole: It was found that more than 25 CD8+ CDR3 sequences were shared between patients and controls.

Note on this clonotype: Its antigen is unknown.

Sequencing involved patients with CD8+CD57+ cell expansion previously shown by flow cytometry. Genomic DNA constituted the template upon which TCR beta VDJ and CDR3 profiling was performed. TCRdb reanalysed the reads using MiXCR and keeps one entry per CDR3 protein. The data contain 150,000 to 200,000 distinct CDR3 sequences, about 48% of them singletons. The sample consisted of sorted CD4+, CD8+, or CD8+CD57+ T cells (not recorded which) from PBMCs. The sequence was obtained from a human donor with aplastic anemia.

CDR3 loop: CATGDRRPRYQETQYF. The CDR3 DNA follows: TGTGCCACCGGGGATAGGAGACCCAGGTACCAAGAGACCCAGTACTTC. The chain carries TRBV24-1 and TRBJ2-5; no firm D call. The CDR3 covers 16 residues. Germline V gene data show CDR1 as KGHDR and CDR2 as SFDVKD. With 9 bases removed from V and 0 bases from J, the gap between germline ends came to 19 bases.